What follows are 17 T cell receptor beta chains derived from one specimen sequenced in a study of blood T cells in healthy people across ages. Combining a sample-barcoded 5' primer with a J-beta primer mix, a second PCR ran for roughly 7 to 11 cycles. TCRdb used MiXCR to reprocess the 5' RACE reads, holding one entry per CDR3 protein. The table shows about 540,000 distinct CDR3 sequences, with about 24% occurring only once. These same data were also listed under a study on T cells of mothers and their children.

The sample comprised blood. These receptors were obtained from a boy aged 5-17 years in good health.

The chain has TRBV18 and TRBJ2-1, with 9 bases matching TRBD1. The J call could be wrong; TRBJ2-7 is a better fit for the DNA end. CDR1 and CDR2 from the germline V gene are KGHSH and LQKENI. The CDR3 length is 16 residues. The CDR3 here is CASSPTPGTGRYEQYF. DNA for the CDR3: TGTGCCAGCTCCCCGACCCCCGGGACAGGGCGCTACGAGCAGTACTTC.

The chain combines TRBV7-3 with TRBJ2-6; D remains ambiguous. This CDR3 comprises 15 residues. Trimming took 2 bases from V and 2 from J, leaving 7 bases between them. The germline V gene encodes CDR1 SGHTA and CDR2 FQGTGA. The CDR3 DNA reads TGTGCCAGCAGCTTAGTTCCCACTGGGGCCAACGTCCTGACTTTC. Translating it yields CASSLVPTGANVLTF.

This clonotype has a handful of counts. The gene calls are TRBV27 and TRBJ1-2; TRBD1 is a possible D gene (5 bases). V lost 3 bases and J 8 bases, leaving 13 bases between the germline ends. The CDR3 sequence is 13 residues long. The V gene's germline CDR1 is MNHEY and CDR2 SMNVEV (reference sequence). CDR3 amino acids: CASSLGRFGGYTF. The CDR3 DNA sequence: TGTGCCAGCAGTTTGGGGCGATTTGGAGGCTACACCTTC.

This clonotype has just one count. The rearrangement uses TRBV20-1 and TRBJ2-5, with D uncertain. There are 13 residues in the CDR3. Germline V lookup: CDR1 DFQATT, CDR2 SNEGSKA (reference sequence). The V end lost 5 bases, the J end lost 7 bases, and 17 bases lay between the germline ends. CDR3 in DNA: TGCAGTGCTCGTACGGGTCTCTCGGGGACCCAGTACTTC. Translated, it gives CSARTGLSGTQYF.

The chain recombines TRBV7-8 with TRBJ2-3; 9 positions match TRBD1. The junction had 11 bases not matched to a gene; V was cut back by 4 bases and J by 3 bases. The CDR3 contains 17 residues. From germline, CDR1 is SGHVS and CDR2 FQNEAQ. Written as DNA, the CDR3 is TGTGCCAGCAGCTCACGACTCTGGACAGGGGCAACAGATACGCAGTATTTT. The encoded protein is CASSSRLWTGATDTQYF. The variable domain in full, completed from reference TRBV7-8 and TRBJ2-3, reads GAGVSQSPRYKVAKRGQDVALRCDPISGHVSLFWYQQALGQGPEFLTYFQNEAQLDKSGLPSDRFFAERPEGSVSTLKIQRTQQEDSAVYLCASSSRLWTGATDTQYFGPGTRLTVL.

V gene TRBV4-3 combines with J gene TRBJ1-1; TRBD1 is a possible D gene (5 bases). The ends were cut back, 5 bases at V and 4 bases at J, with 11 bases in the middle. Germline CDR1 reads LGHNA; CDR2 reads YSLEER. The CDR3 has 13 residues. The CDR3 sequence is CASSWARGTEAFF. In DNA form, the CDR3 reads TGCGCCAGCAGCTGGGCGAGGGGCACTGAAGCTTTCTTT.

This clonotype was counted a few times. The chain is built from TRBV20-1 and TRBJ1-5; the match to TRBD1 covers 7 bases. This CDR3 region has 13 residues. Germline assignment: CDR1 DFQATT and CDR2 SNEGSKA (reference sequence). V lost 6 bases and J lost 7; bases outside the gene matches: 9. CDR3 coding DNA: TGCAGTGCAACTGACAGGGTTAGGCAGCCCCAGCATTTT. This codes for CSATDRVRQPQHF.

The chain carries TRBV9 and TRBJ1-1, with TRBD1 identical over 8 bases. Germline trimming cut 2 bases from V and 7 bases from J; bases unmatched to any gene: 10. This CDR3 spans 15 amino acids. The germline gives CDR1 SGDLS, CDR2 YYNGEE. As DNA, the CDR3 is TGTGCCAGCAGCGTCCGGGACAGGCAGGGGGGTGAAGCTTTCTTT. This gives the protein CASSVRDRQGGEAFF.

J is TRBJ2-1 and V is TRBV9, with 7 bases that match TRBD2. From germline, CDR1 is SGDLS and CDR2 YYNGEE. The CDR3 contains 14 residues. The V and J ends lost 2 bases and 6 bases, in that order; junction bases with no gene match: 5. The CDR3 spells CASSVSSGTNEQFF. In nucleotides, the CDR3 is TGTGCCAGCAGCGTGTCAAGCGGGACCAATGAGCAGTTCTTC. Using reference TRBV9 and TRBJ2-1 for the parts outside the CDR3, the full variable domain is DSGVTQTPKHLITATGQRVTLRCSPRSGDLSVYWYQQSLDQGLQFLIQYYNGEERAKGNILERFSAQQFPDLHSELNLSSLELGDSALYFCASSVSSGTNEQFFGPGTRLTVL.

This clonotype has a count of ten or more. This rearrangement joins TRBV12-3 or TRBV12-4 to TRBJ2-5, with 11 positions matching TRBD1. The CDR3 is 15 amino acids. The junction had 8 bases not matched to a gene; V was cut back by 7 bases and J by 4 bases. The CDR3 nucleotides read TGTGCCAGCACCCCTGGACAGGGGGCTCGAGAGACCCAGTACTTC. Its translation: CASTPGQGARETQYF.

The rearrangement links TRBV12-3 or TRBV12-4 to TRBJ1-4, with D tentatively TRBD1 (5 bases). The CDR3 sequence is 16 residues long. Trimming pared 7 bases from V and 3 bases from J, leaving 18 bases between. Written as DNA, the CDR3 is TGTGCCAGCACCCTACAGGTAGTCGGGGCTAATGAAAAACTGTTTTTT. Translated, it gives CASTLQVVGANEKLFF.

This clonotype turned up a few times. This chain connects TRBV3-1 to TRBJ2-7; 9 positions match TRBD1. Germline CDR1 reads LGHDT; CDR2 reads YNNKEL (reference sequence). This CDR3 has 15 amino acids. J was trimmed by 4 bases and V by 1 base; bases with no gene match: 5. The DNA of the CDR3 is TGTGCCAGCAGCCAAGTTGGGACAGGGATTTACGAGCAGTACTTC. Translating gives CASSQVGTGIYEQYF.

The genes are TRBV4-3 and TRBJ2-1, with 12 bases that match TRBD1. The germline V gene has CDR1 LGHNA and CDR2 YSLEER. V was pared by 4 bases and J by 9 bases, with 7 bases of the junction left unmatched. The CDR3 length is 15 residues. This CDR3 reads CASSLTGTGGTEQFF. In DNA form, the CDR3 reads TGCGCCAGCAGCCTGACCGGGACAGGGGGCACTGAGCAGTTCTTC.

This clonotype appeared a few times. The J gene is TRBJ1-4, the V gene TRBV5-4, with D possibly matching TRBD1 (5 bases). The CDR3 has 14 amino acids. With 2 bases removed from V and 5 bases from J, the gap between germline ends came to 10 bases. Germline CDR1 and CDR2: SGHNT and YYREEE (reference sequence). In DNA, the CDR3 is TGTGCCAGCAGCTTTAGGTCAGGGAATGAAAAACTGTTTTTT. It specifies CASSFRSGNEKLFF.

The CDR3 sequence is CSASRDRGWKTQYF. DNA of the CDR3: TGCAGTGCTAGCAGGGACAGGGGTTGGAAGACCCAGTACTTC. The V call is TRBV20-1, the J call TRBJ2-5, with 10 bases fitting TRBD1. CDR3 length: 14 residues. Losses at the gene ends were 3 bases for V and 6 bases for J; bases not matched to a gene: 7. Per the germline V gene, CDR1 is DFQATT and CDR2 is SNEGSKA (reference sequence).

This clonotype was counted a few times. The V gene is TRBV5-5, the J gene TRBJ1-5; D uncertain. V was clipped by 2 bases and J by 0 bases, with 9 bases between them. Germline V gene sequence: CDR1 SGHKS, CDR2 YYEKEE (reference sequence). The CDR3 consists of 15 residues. The CDR3 region is CASSFWPNSNQPQHF. DNA of the CDR3: TGTGCCAGCAGCTTCTGGCCAAATAGCAATCAGCCCCAGCATTTT.

The chain combines TRBV4-1 with TRBJ1-4, with 9 bases matching TRBD1. Germline lookup yields CDR1 MGHRA and CDR2 YSYEKL. Unmatched junction bases numbered 3, after V lost 0 bases and J lost 7 bases. CDR3 length: 15 residues. CDR3 DNA: TGCGCCAGCAGCCAAGAGGGGACAGGGTCTGAAAAACTGTTTTTT. It codes for CASSQEGTGSEKLFF.